The next 24 T cell receptor beta chains were all read from a single sample in a study of T cells after somatic rescue of genetic block. Only in-frame clones appear in the TCRdb table, and some are missing; sequencing was by immunoSEQ multiplex PCR. In the table there are about 67,000 clones, about 91% of which are singletons. Input material: peripheral blood mononuclear cells (PBMCs). These receptors all come from a man in his forties.

The chain has TRBV6-1 and TRBJ2-7, with unresolved D. The CDR3 consists of 13 residues. The germline gives CDR1 MNHNS, CDR2 SASEGT. V was clipped by 2 bases and J by 2 bases, with 7 bases between them. The CDR3 bases are TGTGCCAGCAGTGAAATCTCGGCCTACGAGCAGTACTTC. Translating it yields CASSEISAYEQYF.

This chain links TRBV20-1 with TRBJ2-1; D gene unclear. The V and J ends lost 6 bases and 4 bases respectively, with 4 bases between them. The CDR3 has 10 residues. The germline V gene encodes CDR1 DFQATT and CDR2 SNEGSKA (reference sequence). The CDR3 DNA sequence: TGCAGTGCCGCATACAATGAGCAGTTCTTC. It codes for CSAAYNEQFF.

Only one count was recorded for this clone. The chain combines TRBV6-6 with TRBJ2-1; maybe TRBD2 (7 bases). From germline, CDR1 is MNHNY and CDR2 SVGAGI (reference sequence). The germline V and J ends were trimmed by 8 bases and 14 bases, with 22 bases remaining between them. The CDR3 totals 13 residues. The CDR3 bases are TGTGCCAGCGGCCCCTCTGGGGGGGCCTTTGAGTTCTTC. As protein: CASGPSGGAFEFF.

The V gene is TRBV18, the J gene TRBJ2-3; maybe TRBD2 (5 bases). Germline V lookup: CDR1 KGHSH, CDR2 LQKENI. Trimming left V 3 bases short and J 6 bases short, with 13 bases between. The CDR3 runs to 14 residues. This CDR3 is CASSPGVPTDTQYF. The DNA of the CDR3 is TGTGCCAGCTCACCCGGGGTCCCGACCGATACGCAGTATTTT.

The CDR3 sequence: CASSLGPREGPGANVLTF. CDR3 coding DNA: TGCGCCAGCAGCTTGGGGCCCCGGGAGGGCCCTGGGGCCAACGTCCTGACTTTC. V gene TRBV5-1 combines with J gene TRBJ2-6; 8 nucleotides line up with TRBD2. Unmatched junction bases numbered 7, after V lost 0 bases and J lost 2 bases. CDR3 length: 18 residues. Germline CDR1 reads SGHRS; CDR2 reads YFSETQ.

This clone was counted a few times. The rearrangement uses TRBV10-3 and TRBJ2-5; maybe TRBD2 (5 bases). Trimming took 0 bases from V and 3 from J, leaving 8 bases between them. There are 14 residues in the CDR3. Germline V lookup: CDR1 ENHRY, CDR2 SYGVKD. This CDR3 reads CAISESAGKETQYF. Here the CDR3 DNA reads TGTGCCATCAGTGAGTCGGCCGGGAAAGAGACCCAGTACTTC.

This chain links TRBV5-4 with TRBJ2-2; TRBD1 aligns across 10 bases. The CDR3 has 15 residues. In germline, CDR1 is SGHNT, CDR2 YYREEE (reference sequence). V was clipped by 4 bases and J by 4 bases; unmatched bases: 4. The CDR3 here is CASSHWDRGTGELFF. As DNA, the CDR3 is TGTGCCAGCAGCCACTGGGACAGGGGCACCGGGGAGCTGTTTTTT.

V gene TRBV6-6 combines with J gene TRBJ2-1; D is unresolved. This CDR3 region has 11 residues. The germline CDR1 and CDR2 sequences are MNHNY and SVGAGI (reference sequence). Trimming cost V 6 bases and J 8 bases, with 8 bases left between them. CDR3 sequence: CASSLRDEQFF. In DNA, the CDR3 is TGTGCCAGCAGCCTTAGAGATGAGCAGTTCTTC.

A single count supports this clone. The rearrangement uses TRBV19 and TRBJ1-1; TRBD1 matches 9 bases. The germline V gene encodes CDR1 LNHDA and CDR2 SQIVND (reference sequence). Trimming removed 4 bases from V and 5 bases from J; junction bases left unmatched: 5. The CDR3 sequence is 14 residues long. As DNA, the CDR3 is TGTGCCAGTAGTAGGGGGACAGGGTGGACTGAAGCTTTCTTT. Its protein is CASSRGTGWTEAFF.

The chain recombines TRBV11-2 with TRBJ1-1; TRBD1 aligns across 7 bases. The V and J ends lost 5 bases and 1 base, in that order; junction bases with no gene match: 10. The CDR3 is 16 amino acids. From germline, CDR1 is SGHAT and CDR2 FQNNGV. The CDR3 region is CASSRQQTGTNTEAFF. The DNA of the CDR3 is TGTGCCAGCAGCCGCCAGCAGACAGGGACGAACACTGAAGCTTTCTTT.

DNA for the CDR3: TGTGCCAGCAGTGTCGGTACCCTGACGCACAATGAGCAGTTCTTC. This sequence encodes CASSVGTLTHNEQFF. V and J are TRBV6-1 and TRBJ2-1; D gene ambiguous. The germline CDR1 and CDR2 sequences are MNHNS and SASEGT. Trimming took off 4 bases at V and 5 bases at J, with 15 bases between the two ends. The CDR3 consists of 15 residues.

The chain is built from TRBV11-2 and TRBJ2-7; no definite D call. The CDR3 length is 14 residues. Per germline, CDR1 SGHAT and CDR2 FQNNGV. V was trimmed by 5 bases and J by 2 bases, leaving 13 bases between them. CDR3 DNA sequence: TGTGCCAGCAGCCAGCGCCACTCCCCCTACGAGCAGTACTTC. Amino acid sequence: CASSQRHSPYEQYF. Full variable domain (missing parts from reference TRBV11-2 and TRBJ2-7): EAGVAQSPRYKIIEKRQSVAFWCNPISGHATLYWYQQILGQGPKLLIQFQNNGVVDDSQLPKDRFSAERLKGVDSTLKIQPAKLEDSAVYLCASSQRHSPYEQYFGPGTRLTVT.

This clone was detected once. The chain recombines TRBV7-6 with TRBJ2-7; D gene ambiguous. Trimming shortened V by 5 bases and J by 5 bases, and 7 bases separated the two germline ends. This CDR3 has 11 amino acids. Germline values: CDR1 SGHVS, CDR2 FNYEAQ. The CDR3 region is CASSPTDEQYF. CDR3 DNA sequence: TGTGCCAGCAGCCCAACGGACGAGCAGTACTTC.

A single count supports this clone. The chain joins TRBV10-3 to TRBJ2-3; D possibly corresponds to TRBD2 (5 bases). Between the trimmed V and J ends, which lost 2 bases and 1 base, there was a span of 7 bases. Germline CDR1 reads ENHRY; CDR2 reads SYGVKD. The CDR3 sequence is 14 residues long. The DNA for the CDR3 is TGTGCCATCAGTGAGATTAGCGGCACAGATACGCAGTATTTT. This encodes CAISEISGTDTQYF.

J is TRBJ2-1 and V is TRBV18; a weak D match, TRBD1 (6 bases). Deletions cut 3 bases from V and 8 bases from J, with 20 bases between. Germline CDR1 reads KGHSH; CDR2 reads LQKENI. The length of the CDR3 is 16 residues. This CDR3 is CASSPYPGQLLYEQFF. The CDR3 coding sequence is TGTGCCAGCTCACCCTATCCGGGACAACTACTCTATGAGCAGTTCTTC.

This sequence joins TRBV6-5 and TRBJ1-5; D remains unclear. The germline V and J ends were trimmed by 6 bases and 2 bases, with 8 bases remaining between them. Germline values: CDR1 MNHEY, CDR2 SVGAGI. This CDR3 comprises 13 residues. This chain's CDR3 is CASSKRGNQPQHF. The CDR3 nucleotides are TGTGCCAGCAGCAAAAGGGGCAATCAGCCCCAGCATTTT.

In DNA form, the CDR3 reads TGCAGCGCTCGACAGGGGGCATCCTATGGCTACACCTTC. Residues: CSARQGASYGYTF. This chain links TRBV29-1 with TRBJ1-2, with 10 nucleotides matching TRBD1. This CDR3 comprises 13 residues. Per germline, CDR1 SQVTM and CDR2 ANQGSEA. V lost 7 bases, J lost 4 bases, and 6 bases stayed unmatched.

The chain couples TRBV18 to TRBJ2-7; TRBD1 matches 7 bases. J lost 0 bases, V lost 6 bases, and 2 bases had no gene match. Germline-derived CDR1 and CDR2 are KGHSH and LQKENI. The CDR3 length is 13 residues. Here the CDR3 reads CASSGDSSYEQYF. CDR3 nucleotides: TGTGCCAGCTCCGGGGACAGCTCCTACGAGCAGTACTTC.

The rearrangement links TRBV5-8 to TRBJ2-1; tentative D call: TRBD1 (5 bases). This CDR3 region has 16 residues. CDR1 and CDR2 from the germline V gene are SGHTS and YDEGEE. V was trimmed by 4 bases and J by 0 bases, leaving 14 bases between them. CDR3 residues: CASSTPRDSSYNEQFF. DNA of the CDR3: TGTGCCAGCAGCACGCCTCGAGACAGCTCCTACAATGAGCAGTTCTTC.

This clone was observed a few times. The chain links TRBV7-2 to TRBJ1-2; D possibly corresponds to TRBD1 (6 bases). The CDR3 totals 13 residues. The V and J ends lost 5 bases and 5 bases respectively, with 12 bases between them. The germline V gene has CDR1 SGHTA and CDR2 FQGNSA. CDR3 nucleotides: TGTGCCAGCAGCCACGACAGGAGGTATGGCTACACCTTC. It yields the protein CASSHDRRYGYTF.

The V and J genes are TRBV6-8 and TRBJ2-7, with D possibly called TRBD1 or TRBD2 (5 bases each). Trimming took 0 bases from V and 2 from J, leaving 11 bases between them. CDR1 is MNHGY and CDR2 is SAAAGT in the germline V gene. The CDR3 runs to 15 residues. The CDR3 region has the DNA TGTGCCAGCAGTTACTCAGGCTGGGGGACCTACGAGCAGTACTTC. This codes for CASSYSGWGTYEQYF.

This clone appeared once. V is TRBV6-6 and J is TRBJ2-1; 9 bases map to TRBD2. The ends lost 2 bases at V and 6 bases at J; junction bases unmatched: 8. Germline V lookup: CDR1 MNHNY, CDR2 SVGAGI (reference sequence). The CDR3 is 16 residues long. CDR3 sequence (DNA): TGTGCCAGCAGTTACGGCCAAGCGGGAGGTATCAATGAGCAGTTCTTC. This translates into CASSYGQAGGINEQFF.

This clone was observed once. The rearrangement uses TRBV4-3 and TRBJ1-3, with 8 positions matching TRBD1. The CDR3 is made up of 17 amino acids. CDR1 and CDR2 from the germline V gene are LGHNA and YSLEER. With 0 bases clipped from V and 2 bases from J, the junction kept 6 bases outside the gene matches. The CDR3 sequence is CASSQDLQGATGNTIYF. The CDR3 nucleotides are TGCGCCAGCAGCCAAGATCTGCAGGGGGCTACTGGAAACACCATATATTTT.

This chain links TRBV25-1 with TRBJ1-6; D gene uncertain. Germline V lookup: CDR1 MGHDK, CDR2 SYGVNS. This CDR3 spans 15 amino acids. Trimming took off 5 bases at V and 0 bases at J, with 8 bases between the two ends. CDR3 residues: CASSSRSSYNSPLHF. CDR3 DNA sequence: TGTGCCAGCAGTAGCAGGAGCTCCTATAATTCACCCCTCCACTTT.